The rows below give T cell receptor beta chains drawn from one sample of a study of blood T cells in healthy people across ages. TCRdb re-called the 5' RACE reads through MiXCR, storing one row per CDR3 protein. Found here are 760,000 or so distinct CDR3 sequences, roughly 25% of them singletons; the top ten hold 9.4%. These data were likewise used in another study, on T cells of mothers and their children.

Material for sequencing was blood. The receptors originated from a boy between 5 and 17 years old in good health. Each CDR3 is given with its conserved first and last residue. Fields, in order: V gene, J gene, D gene, clone size, CDR3 DNA, CDR3 protein. The D gene is left open where the match is weak. Only some rows state a clone size, as once, few, many or a class for expanded clones.

v_call: TRBV5-5
j_call: TRBJ2-5
d_call: -
clone_size: -
cdr3_nt: TGTGCCAGCAGCTTCCAAGGGATAGAGACCCAGTACTTC
cdr3_aa: CASSFQGIETQYF

v_call: TRBV6-1
j_call: TRBJ2-5
d_call: -
clone_size: -
cdr3_nt: TGTGCCAGCAGTGAAACGGTGCTCCAAGAGACCCAGTACTTC
cdr3_aa: CASSETVLQETQYF

v_call: TRBV20-1
j_call: TRBJ2-1
d_call: -
clone_size: -
cdr3_nt: TGCAGTGCTAGAGGGAGGAACTACAATGAGCTGTTCTTC
cdr3_aa: CSARGRNYNELFF

v_call: TRBV5-6
j_call: TRBJ2-4
d_call: -
clone_size: -
cdr3_nt: TGTGCCAGCAGCTTGATGGGTGGGGTTGTTGGAAACATTCAGTACTTC
cdr3_aa: CASSLMGGVVGNIQYF

v_call: TRBV7-2
j_call: TRBJ2-5
d_call: -
clone_size: -
cdr3_nt: TGTGCCAGCAGCTGGAACGGTGGGGAGACCCAGTACTTC
cdr3_aa: CASSWNGGETQYF

v_call: TRBV7-2
j_call: TRBJ2-7
d_call: TRBD1
clone_size: many
cdr3_nt: TGTGCCAGCAGCTTCGGACAGGGCTACGAGCAGTACTTC
cdr3_aa: CASSFGQGYEQYF

v_call: TRBV12-3/TRBV12-4
j_call: TRBJ1-6
d_call: -
clone_size: -
cdr3_nt: TGTGCCAGCAGTTCCGGGACTGTCCCTAGTTCACCCCTCCACTTT
cdr3_aa: CASSSGTVPSSPLHF

v_call: TRBV3-1
j_call: TRBJ1-2
d_call: TRBD1
clone_size: -
cdr3_nt: TGTGCCAGCAGCCACGGGGGACAGATCTATGGCTACACCTTC
cdr3_aa: CASSHGGQIYGYTF

v_call: TRBV5-1
j_call: TRBJ2-5
d_call: TRBD2
clone_size: many
cdr3_nt: TGCGCCAGCAGCACCGGGGGGCAAGAGACCCAGTACTTC
cdr3_aa: CASSTGGQETQYF

v_call: TRBV13
j_call: TRBJ2-7
d_call: -
clone_size: -
cdr3_nt: TGTGCCAGCAGCTTAGGAGGACCCACCTACGAGCAGTACTTC
cdr3_aa: CASSLGGPTYEQYF

v_call: TRBV6-2/TRBV6-3
j_call: TRBJ1-6
d_call: TRBD1
clone_size: few
cdr3_nt: TGTGCCACTACGGACAGGAATTCACCCCTCCACTTT
cdr3_aa: CATTDRNSPLHF

v_call: TRBV12-3/TRBV12-4
j_call: TRBJ2-7
d_call: TRBD2
clone_size: -
cdr3_nt: TGTGCCAGCGGTAGCGGGTTTTCCTACGAGCAGTACTTC
cdr3_aa: CASGSGFSYEQYF

v_call: TRBV9
j_call: TRBJ2-5
d_call: TRBD1
clone_size: few
cdr3_nt: TGTGCCAGCAGCGCCCTGGACAGGGGGATCCAGTACTTC
cdr3_aa: CASSALDRGIQYF

v_call: TRBV29-1
j_call: TRBJ1-1
d_call: TRBD1
clone_size: -
cdr3_nt: TGCAGCGTTGCTTGGCAGGGGGACACTGAAGCTTTCTTT
cdr3_aa: CSVAWQGDTEAFF

v_call: TRBV28
j_call: TRBJ2-1
d_call: -
clone_size: few
cdr3_nt: TGTGCCAGCAGTTTGGCCCTTAGCGGCCTATACAATGAGCAGTTCTTC
cdr3_aa: CASSLALSGLYNEQFF

v_call: TRBV7-2
j_call: TRBJ2-7
d_call: TRBD1
clone_size: -
cdr3_nt: TGTGCCAGCAGCATTGACAGGGTGTCCTACGAGCAGTACTTC
cdr3_aa: CASSIDRVSYEQYF

v_call: TRBV28
j_call: TRBJ2-3
d_call: -
clone_size: -
cdr3_nt: TGTGCCAGCAGCAAACCCCAAGCGAGTTCTGGTACGCAGTATTTT
cdr3_aa: CASSKPQASSGTQYF

v_call: TRBV10-1
j_call: TRBJ1-2
d_call: -
clone_size: few
cdr3_nt: TGCGCCACCCAGTGGGGGGTTCGAGCTAACTATGGCTACACCTTC
cdr3_aa: CATQWGVRANYGYTF

v_call: TRBV28
j_call: TRBJ2-3
d_call: TRBD2
clone_size: few
cdr3_nt: TGTGCCAGCAGTCCCGGACTAGCGGGCACGAGCACAGATACGCAGTATTTT
cdr3_aa: CASSPGLAGTSTDTQYF

v_call: TRBV28
j_call: TRBJ2-5
d_call: TRBD2
clone_size: many
cdr3_nt: TGTGCCAGCAGTTTTGGGCTAGCGGGAGGTATCCAAGAGACCCAGTACTTC
cdr3_aa: CASSFGLAGGIQETQYF

v_call: TRBV29-1
j_call: TRBJ2-7
d_call: TRBD2
clone_size: -
cdr3_nt: TGCAGCGTGCAGACTAGCGCGTACTACGAGCAGTACTTC
cdr3_aa: CSVQTSAYYEQYF

v_call: TRBV2
j_call: TRBJ1-2
d_call: -
clone_size: -
cdr3_nt: TGTGCCAGCAGTGCAAGCAGGGAACCTAGCTATGGCTACACCTTC
cdr3_aa: CASSASREPSYGYTF

v_call: TRBV10-3
j_call: TRBJ2-7
d_call: TRBD1
clone_size: few
cdr3_nt: TGTGCCATCAGGGACAGGCTTTACTACGAGCAGTACTTC
cdr3_aa: CAIRDRLYYEQYF

v_call: TRBV29-1
j_call: TRBJ2-2
d_call: -
clone_size: few
cdr3_nt: TGCAGCGTTGAAGGGTCGTACACCGGGGAGCTGTTTTTT
cdr3_aa: CSVEGSYTGELFF

v_call: TRBV28
j_call: TRBJ2-1
d_call: TRBD2
clone_size: -
cdr3_nt: TGTGCCAGCAGTTCAGCGGGACTAAACTACAATGAGCAGTTCTTC
cdr3_aa: CASSSAGLNYNEQFF

v_call: TRBV5-1
j_call: TRBJ1-2
d_call: TRBD1
clone_size: few
cdr3_nt: TGCGCCAGCAGCTTGGCCGGGACAGGGTTTGGCTACACCTTC
cdr3_aa: CASSLAGTGFGYTF

v_call: TRBV5-1
j_call: TRBJ1-1
d_call: -
clone_size: few
cdr3_nt: TGCGCCAGCAGCTGGTCAGCGAACACGAACACTGAAGCTTTCTTT
cdr3_aa: CASSWSANTNTEAFF

v_call: TRBV13
j_call: TRBJ2-5
d_call: -
clone_size: few
cdr3_nt: TGTGCCAGCAGCCCCGTCCGGGACAAGGGGTGCTTC
cdr3_aa: CASSPVRDKGCF

v_call: TRBV7-2
j_call: TRBJ2-7
d_call: TRBD2
clone_size: few
cdr3_nt: TGTGCCAGCAGCTTAGAAAGTGCGAGCGGGAGGCGTGGCGAGCAGTACTTC
cdr3_aa: CASSLESASGRRGEQYF

v_call: TRBV12-3/TRBV12-4
j_call: TRBJ2-5
d_call: -
clone_size: -
cdr3_nt: TGTGCCAGCAGTTTGGGGACACCCACCCAAGAGACCCAGTACTTC
cdr3_aa: CASSLGTPTQETQYF

v_call: TRBV29-1
j_call: TRBJ2-1
d_call: TRBD2
clone_size: -
cdr3_nt: TGCAGCGTTGAAGGGACTAGCGGGAGGGTCAATGAGCAGTTCTTC
cdr3_aa: CSVEGTSGRVNEQFF

v_call: TRBV7-9
j_call: TRBJ2-2
d_call: TRBD2
clone_size: few
cdr3_nt: TGTGCCAGCAGCCCACGACTAGCGGACTACACCGGGGAGCTGTTTTTT
cdr3_aa: CASSPRLADYTGELFF

v_call: TRBV7-9
j_call: TRBJ2-7
d_call: -
clone_size: -
cdr3_nt: TGTGCCAGCAGCTCGAGTTCTGGAGTGCAGTACTTC
cdr3_aa: CASSSSSGVQYF

v_call: TRBV7-2
j_call: TRBJ2-5
d_call: TRBD1
clone_size: -
cdr3_nt: TGTGCCAGCAGTAAGACAGGGGGAGAGGAAGAGACCCAGTACTTC
cdr3_aa: CASSKTGGEEETQYF

v_call: TRBV10-3
j_call: TRBJ1-6
d_call: -
clone_size: -
cdr3_nt: TGTGCCATCAGGGGGACGGATTCACCCCTCCACTTT
cdr3_aa: CAIRGTDSPLHF

v_call: TRBV19
j_call: TRBJ2-3
d_call: TRBD2
clone_size: -
cdr3_nt: TGTGCCAGTACTAGTAGCGGGCGCACAGATACGCAGTATTTT
cdr3_aa: CASTSSGRTDTQYF

v_call: TRBV7-9
j_call: TRBJ2-7
d_call: -
clone_size: -
cdr3_nt: TGTGCCAGCAGCTCGGAAGCTAGCGAGCAGTACTTC
cdr3_aa: CASSSEASEQYF

v_call: TRBV29-1
j_call: TRBJ1-3
d_call: -
clone_size: -
cdr3_nt: TGCAGCGTTGATCGAGGACTAGCGCCTGGAAACACCATATATTTT
cdr3_aa: CSVDRGLAPGNTIYF

v_call: TRBV12-3/TRBV12-4
j_call: TRBJ2-5
d_call: TRBD2
clone_size: few
cdr3_nt: TGTGCCAGCAGTCGATATAAACTAGCGGGGCTACAAGAGACCCAGTACTTC
cdr3_aa: CASSRYKLAGLQETQYF

v_call: TRBV29-1
j_call: TRBJ2-5
d_call: -
clone_size: -
cdr3_nt: TGCAGCGTGGCCGGAAGGCTTAGCACTGAGACCCAGTACTTC
cdr3_aa: CSVAGRLSTETQYF

v_call: TRBV29-1
j_call: TRBJ2-1
d_call: -
clone_size: few
cdr3_nt: TGCAGCGTTGAAGATCCCGGGGCGAGCTCCTACAATGAGCAGTTCTTC
cdr3_aa: CSVEDPGASSYNEQFF

v_call: TRBV6-5
j_call: TRBJ2-5
d_call: TRBD2
clone_size: -
cdr3_nt: TGTGCCAGCAGTTCCCCGGGGGGGGCAGGGAGTATGAAGACCCAGTACTTC
cdr3_aa: CASSSPGGAGSMKTQYF

v_call: TRBV3-1
j_call: TRBJ1-4
d_call: -
clone_size: few
cdr3_nt: TGTGCCAGCAGCCAAGAAACCCCCCGTCGGAAACTGTTTTTT
cdr3_aa: CASSQETPRRKLFF

v_call: TRBV6-5
j_call: TRBJ1-4
d_call: TRBD1
clone_size: few
cdr3_nt: TGTGCCAGCAGTCGATCGGGACAGGGGGCTGAAAAACTGTTTTTT
cdr3_aa: CASSRSGQGAEKLFF

v_call: TRBV13
j_call: TRBJ2-7
d_call: TRBD1
clone_size: few
cdr3_nt: TGTGCCAGCAGCCCCAGGGCAGGGGGCGGCGTCTACGAGCAGTACTTC
cdr3_aa: CASSPRAGGGVYEQYF

v_call: TRBV6-2/TRBV6-3
j_call: TRBJ2-1
d_call: TRBD2
clone_size: -
cdr3_nt: TGTGCCAGCAGCGACGGGGGGGCAGGATACAATGAGCAGTTCTTC
cdr3_aa: CASSDGGAGYNEQFF

v_call: TRBV9
j_call: TRBJ2-1
d_call: -
clone_size: -
cdr3_nt: TGTGCCAGCAGCGTAACCCGGAGCGTGCCATACAATGAGCAGTTCTTC
cdr3_aa: CASSVTRSVPYNEQFF

v_call: TRBV9
j_call: TRBJ1-2
d_call: -
clone_size: few
cdr3_nt: TGTGCCAGCAGCGTAGGTGGCAGGCTTGGCTACACCTTC
cdr3_aa: CASSVGGRLGYTF

v_call: TRBV10-3
j_call: TRBJ2-5
d_call: -
clone_size: many
cdr3_nt: TGTGCCATCAGTGCGCAAAGGGCGGTCGAGACCCAGTACTTC
cdr3_aa: CAISAQRAVETQYF

v_call: TRBV6-6
j_call: TRBJ1-5
d_call: TRBD1
clone_size: -
cdr3_nt: TGTGCCAGCAGTTACTCGATGACAGGGAATCAGCCCCAGCATTTT
cdr3_aa: CASSYSMTGNQPQHF

v_call: TRBV11-2
j_call: TRBJ2-7
d_call: -
clone_size: few
cdr3_nt: TGTGCCAGCAGCCCCGGGTTACTACCCCCCTACGAGCAGTACTTC
cdr3_aa: CASSPGLLPPYEQYF

v_call: TRBV29-1
j_call: TRBJ1-1
d_call: -
clone_size: -
cdr3_nt: TGCAGCGCGAGCACGAACACTGAAGCTTTCTTT
cdr3_aa: CSASTNTEAFF